What follows describes a single T cell receptor beta chain. There are 15 residues in the CDR3. With 5 bases removed from V and 6 bases from J, the gap between germline ends came to 19 bases. Germline V gene lookup returns CDR1 MDHEN and CDR2 SYDVKM. These data come from a study of T cell changes during pregnancy in multiple sclerosis. This table comes from immunoSEQ multiplex PCR, and its TCRdb copy is limited to in-frame clones, with some not included. The top ten hold 0.43% of the sample, which has around 39,000 clones, 80% to 95% seen once. This chain connects TRBV28 to TRBJ1-1, with D possibly matching TRBD1 (6 bases). The TCR comes from a female donor in good health, enrolled as a control in a pregnancy study. The sequencing here drew on CD4+ T cells from peripheral blood mononuclear cells, taken in the third trimester of pregnancy. The CDR3 sequence is CASSPNRAFGPEAFF. The CDR3 DNA reads as TGTGCCAGCAGTCCTAACAGGGCATTCGGCCCTGAAGCTTTCTTT.